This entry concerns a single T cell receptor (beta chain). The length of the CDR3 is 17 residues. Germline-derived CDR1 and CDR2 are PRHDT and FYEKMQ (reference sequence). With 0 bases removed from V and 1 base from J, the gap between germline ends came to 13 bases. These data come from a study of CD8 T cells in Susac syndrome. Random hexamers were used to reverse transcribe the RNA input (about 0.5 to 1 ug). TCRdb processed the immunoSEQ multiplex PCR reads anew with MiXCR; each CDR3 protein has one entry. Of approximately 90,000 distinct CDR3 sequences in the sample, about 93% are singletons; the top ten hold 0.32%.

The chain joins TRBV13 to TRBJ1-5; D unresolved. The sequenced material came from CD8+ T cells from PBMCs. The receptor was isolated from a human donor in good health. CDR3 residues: CASSLGRAGLSNQPQHF. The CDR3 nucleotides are TGTGCCAGCAGCTTAGGCCGGGCGGGTTTAAGCAATCAGCCCCAGCATTTT.